The 5 T cell receptor beta chains listed next were all sequenced from one sample in a study of cytomegalovirus exposure and HLA in healthy donors. Primers included in the PCR were 60 Vbeta and 13 Jbeta primers. Sequencing used immunoSEQ multiplex PCR; TCRdb keeps in-frame clones, though not all of them. The sample contains tens of thousands of clones, around three quarters of which appear only once. Sequenced sample: PBMCs. The source of these receptors is a woman in her thirties or forties in good health and CMV-seropositive.

As to this clone: The germline gene is not matched at one end of the junction; a read error may be the cause. The V and J genes are TRBV6-6 and TRBJ1-2; 7 nucleotides agree with TRBD1. The germline gives CDR1 MNHNY, CDR2 SVGAGI (reference sequence). CDR3 length equals 13 residues. CDR3 sequence: CAGSSTGNYGYTF. The DNA for the CDR3 is TGTGCCGGCAGTTCGACAGGGAACTATGGCTACACCTTC.

The rearrangement joins TRBV28 to TRBJ1-2; D gene uncertain. The CDR3 is 13 residues long. CDR1 and CDR2 from the germline V gene are MDHEN and SYDVKM. The ends were cut back, 5 bases at V and 6 bases at J, with 13 bases in the middle. CDR3 nucleotides: TGTGCCAGCAGTCAAATGTCGGGTCATGGCTACACCTTC. The encoded protein is CASSQMSGHGYTF.

This rearrangement joins TRBV13 to TRBJ2-5, with 9 bases fitting TRBD2. V was pared by 6 bases and J by 4 bases, with 18 bases of the junction left unmatched. CDR3 length: 18 amino acids. Per germline, CDR1 PRHDT and CDR2 FYEKMQ (reference sequence). The CDR3, as DNA: TGTGCCAGCAGTTCCCTAGGGCTAGCGGGATCGGCGGGAGAGACCCAGTACTTC. Its protein is CASSSLGLAGSAGETQYF.

The CDR3 DNA reads TGTGCCAGCATGGGCGGGAGGGGCGGGGAGCTGTTTTTT. This translates into CASMGGRGGELFF. The V gene is TRBV25-1, the J gene TRBJ2-2, with 9 bases fitting TRBD2. This CDR3 is 13 amino acids long. J lost 7 bases, V lost 7 bases, and 4 bases had no gene match. The V gene's germline CDR1 is MGHDK and CDR2 SYGVNS.

V and J are TRBV6-4 and TRBJ2-1, with 10 bases aligning to TRBD2. This CDR3 is 16 amino acids long. The germline gives CDR1 MRHNA, CDR2 SNTAGT. After removal of 3 bases from V and 3 bases from J, the junction contained 5 bases not matched to a gene. In DNA, the CDR3 is TGTGCCAGCAGTGATTCCGGGACTAGCGACTACAATGAGCAGTTCTTC. Its translation: CASSDSGTSDYNEQFF.